This TCR beta chain derives from a study of T cells in Graves' hyperthyroidism and ophthalmopathy. On the study more broadly: Peripheral blood was collected at initial diagnosis, before any treatment.

This clonotype was seen only once. Per germline, CDR1 MNHEY and CDR2 SVGEGT. Deletions cut 2 bases from V and 9 bases from J, with 17 bases between. There are 16 residues in the CDR3. Researchers took RNA transcripts and amplified the TCR beta CDR3 regions from them. When the TCR CDR3 underwent first-round RT-PCR, the HTBI primer set was used. TCRdb reanalysed the multiplex PCR reads using MiXCR and keeps one entry per CDR3 protein. The sample has hundreds of thousands of distinct CDR3 sequences; approximately 16% are singletons. The chain couples TRBV6-2 or TRBV6-3 to TRBJ1-6; D might be TRBD1 (5 bases). The sequence was collected from a woman in her thirties or forties with Graves' ophthalmopathy. The specimen sequenced was blood. The DNA for the CDR3 is TGTGCCAGCAGTTACGGGACCACAGCCCAGGGTTCACCCCTCCACTTT. Amino acids: CASSYGTTAQGSPLHF.